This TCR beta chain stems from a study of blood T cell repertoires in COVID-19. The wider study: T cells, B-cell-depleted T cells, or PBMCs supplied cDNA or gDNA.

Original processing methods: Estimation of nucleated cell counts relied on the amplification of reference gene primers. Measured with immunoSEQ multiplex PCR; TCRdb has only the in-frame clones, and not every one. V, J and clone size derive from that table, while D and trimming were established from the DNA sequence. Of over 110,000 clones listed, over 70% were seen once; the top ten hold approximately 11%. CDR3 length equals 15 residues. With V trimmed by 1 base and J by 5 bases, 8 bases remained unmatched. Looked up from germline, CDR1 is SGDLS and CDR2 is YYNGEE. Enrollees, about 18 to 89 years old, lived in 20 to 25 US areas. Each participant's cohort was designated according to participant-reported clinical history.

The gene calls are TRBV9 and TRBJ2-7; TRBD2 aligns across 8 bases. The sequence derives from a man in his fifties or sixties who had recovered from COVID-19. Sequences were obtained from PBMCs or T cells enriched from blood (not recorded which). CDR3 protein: CASSVTSGSPDEQYF. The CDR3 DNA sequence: TGTGCCAGCAGCGTAACGAGCGGGAGTCCGGACGAGCAGTACTTC.